This passage covers 23 T cell receptor beta chains from one sample sequenced in a study of T-cell reconstitution after alpha-beta-depleted transplantation in children. Preparing the TCRbeta library involved the use of unique molecular identifiers. MiXCR, run by TCRdb on the PCR reads, gives a single entry per CDR3 protein. The sample shows 350,000 to 500,000 distinct CDR3 sequences, around two fifths of them seen only once. Source: PBMCs, taken before TCRalphabeta/CD19-depleted stem cell transplant. The receptors here all came from a girl aged 2 to 9 with aplastic anemia, due to receive a stem cell transplant.

This clonotype was seen many times. This chain joins TRBV7-2 and TRBJ2-7; maybe TRBD1 (7 bases). Germline lookup yields CDR1 SGHTA and CDR2 FQGNSA. Trimming cost V 3 bases and J 3 bases, with 15 bases left between them. CDR3 length equals 15 residues. The CDR3 loop is CASSLAGTDYYEQYF. CDR3 DNA: TGTGCCAGCAGCTTGGCGGGGACAGATTACTACGAGCAGTACTTC.

At least ten counts were recorded for this clonotype. The chain links TRBV5-1 to TRBJ2-3; the D gene is possibly TRBD1 (5 bases). The CDR3 is 14 residues long. V lost 0 bases to trimming and J lost 1 base, with 6 bases between them. Looked up from germline, CDR1 is SGHRS and CDR2 is YFSETQ. For the CDR3, the DNA is TGCGCCAGCAGCTTGGCACAGGGCACAGATACGCAGTATTTT. This gives the protein CASSLAQGTDTQYF.

The V gene is TRBV6-1, the J gene TRBJ1-2; 9 positions agree with TRBD1. The CDR3 extends over 14 amino acids. V was pared by 6 bases and J by 4 bases, with 6 bases of the junction left unmatched. CDR1 and CDR2 (germline): MNHNS, SASEGT. The CDR3 coding sequence is TGTGCCAGCAGCACGGACAGGGGAGTCTATGGCTACACCTTC. This codes for CASSTDRGVYGYTF.

J is TRBJ2-5 and V is TRBV28; no definite D call. This CDR3 comprises 13 residues. Germline CDR1 MDHEN, CDR2 SYDVKM. V shed 5 bases and J shed 5 bases, with 12 bases lying between them. The CDR3 is CASSDTASETQYF. The CDR3 nucleotides read TGTGCCAGCAGTGATACGGCGTCGGAGACCCAGTACTTC.

The chain carries TRBV7-8 and TRBJ2-3; D gene unclear. Germline CDR1 reads SGHVS; CDR2 reads FQNEAQ. Between the trimmed V and J ends, which lost 5 bases and 2 bases, there was a span of 14 bases. The CDR3 is made up of 15 amino acids. The CDR3 DNA reads TGTGCCAGCAGCCTGACGACAAGGCCCACAGATACGCAGTATTTT. It is translated as CASSLTTRPTDTQYF.

A word on this clonotype: Given a much more abundant clone one base away, this may be a read error. The final CDR3 position lacks the conserved phenylalanine or tryptophan, pointing to a likely read error. This chain connects TRBV12-3 or TRBV12-4 to TRBJ1-5; TRBD1 might be the D (5 bases). The ends were cut back, 5 bases at V and 3 bases at J, with 14 bases in the middle. This CDR3 has 15 amino acids. CDR3 coding DNA: TGTGCCAGCAGTCCGACAGTTGTTAACAATCAGCCCCAGCATTCT. Protein product: CASSPTVVNNQPQHS.

The chain links TRBV19 to TRBJ2-6; the D is unclear. V was shortened by 9 bases and J by 3 bases, with 18 bases between the two germline ends. Germline assignment: CDR1 LNHDA and CDR2 SQIVND (reference sequence). The CDR3 has 16 residues. CDR3 sequence: CARGPAPPSGANVLTF. The CDR3, as DNA: TGTGCCAGGGGCCCGGCCCCACCTAGTGGGGCCAACGTCCTGACTTTC.

This clonotype is medium-sized. The rearrangement links TRBV29-1 to TRBJ2-1, with 8 bases aligning to TRBD2. CDR1 SQVTM and CDR2 ANQGSEA come from the germline V gene. V shed 2 bases, J shed 3 bases, and the junction held 6 bases outside the gene matches. This CDR3 spans 15 amino acids. The CDR3 spells CSVEYTSGDYNEQFF. The CDR3 DNA reads TGCAGCGTTGAATATACTAGCGGTGACTACAATGAGCAGTTCTTC.

The V and J genes are TRBV15 and TRBJ2-7, with a possible D match to TRBD2 (7 bases). There are 15 residues in the CDR3. Between the trimmed V and J ends, which lost 1 base and 1 base, there was a span of 11 bases. Germline CDR1 LNHNV, CDR2 YYDKDF (reference sequence). The CDR3 reads CATSRVRGASYEQYF. The CDR3 DNA reads TGTGCCACCAGCAGAGTCCGGGGGGCTTCCTACGAGCAGTACTTC.

This clonotype showed up just once. The V and J genes are TRBV29-1 and TRBJ2-3; no reliable D call. This CDR3 region has 12 residues. V was pared by 7 bases and J by 2 bases, with 10 bases between. Germline assignment: CDR1 SQVTM and CDR2 ANQGSEA. The CDR3 DNA sequence: TGCAGCGCCAACAGCCCCACAGATACGCAGTATTTT. It is translated as CSANSPTDTQYF.

This chain uses TRBV4-2 with TRBJ2-2; TRBD2 matches 8 bases. CDR3 size: 15 residues. Germline lookup yields CDR1 LGHNA and CDR2 YNFKEQ. Trimming at V came to 4 bases and at J to 4 bases, leaving 5 bases not matched to a gene. CDR3 sequence: CASSPAGEPTGELFF. The CDR3 nucleotides read TGTGCCAGCAGCCCAGCGGGGGAACCCACCGGGGAGCTGTTTTTT.

The J gene is TRBJ2-3, the V gene TRBV7-9; 7 nucleotides align to TRBD1. J was trimmed by 4 bases and V by 5 bases; bases with no gene match: 6. Germline V CDR1 and CDR2: SEHNR, FQNEAQ (reference sequence). The CDR3 is made up of 14 amino acids. The CDR3 spells CASSPNRGADTQYF. In nucleotides, the CDR3 is TGTGCCAGCAGCCCGAACAGGGGTGCAGATACGCAGTATTTT.

This clonotype was detected a few times. The junction departs from germline at one end; a sequencing error may be responsible. The chain carries TRBV20-1 and TRBJ2-5; possible D gene TRBD1, 6 bases. This CDR3 spans 12 amino acids. Germline-derived CDR1 and CDR2 are DFQATT and SNEGSKA (reference sequence). CDR3 coding DNA: TGCAGTGCTAGATCAGGGGTAGACGGGGCTAACTTC. Translation: CSARSGVDGANF.

The table lists this clonotype with a few counts. The chain has TRBV20-1 and TRBJ2-7, with a tentative D call TRBD1 (5 bases). V was shortened by 5 bases and J by 2 bases, with 13 bases between the two germline ends. Germline CDR1 is DFQATT and CDR2 is SNEGSKA (reference sequence). The CDR3 loop spans 13 amino acids. Here the CDR3 reads CSAPIARAYEQYF. The CDR3 DNA is TGCAGTGCTCCTATTGCCAGGGCCTACGAGCAGTACTTC.

This chain connects TRBV5-5 to TRBJ1-5; TRBD1 matches 7 bases. Germline loops: CDR1 SGHKS, CDR2 YYEKEE (reference sequence). The CDR3 consists of 17 residues. V gave up 4 bases and J gave up 2 bases; unmatched junction bases: 12. The CDR3 sequence: CASSNAQGGLGNQPQHF. The CDR3 DNA sequence: TGTGCCAGCAGCAACGCTCAGGGGGGTCTAGGCAATCAGCCCCAGCATTTT. The variable domain in full, with the rest retrieved from reference TRBV5-5 and TRBJ1-5, is DAGVTQSPTHLIKTRGQQVTLRCSPISGHKSVSWYQQVLGQGPQFIFQYYEKEERGRGNFPDRFSARQFPNYSSELNVNALLLGDSALYLCASSNAQGGLGNQPQHFGDGTRLSIL.

Note on this clonotype: A much larger clone differs from this one at a single base, so this may be a read error. The chain is built from TRBV4-2 and TRBJ2-5; D possibly corresponds to TRBD1 (5 bases). The germline V and J ends were trimmed by 5 bases and 1 base, with 8 bases remaining between them. CDR3 length: 13 amino acids. Germline V CDR1 and CDR2: LGHNA, YNFKEQ. The CDR3 region has the DNA TGTGCCAGCAGCGGACATCCCCAAGAGACCCAGTACTTC. It is translated as CASSGHPQETQYF.

CDR3 region: CASLGVVPVDTQYF. The CDR3 nucleotides read TGTGCCAGCCTCGGGGTGGTCCCCGTCGATACGCAGTATTTT. The J gene is TRBJ2-3, the V gene TRBV12-3 or TRBV12-4, with D perhaps matching TRBD2 (5 bases). The CDR3 is 14 residues long. V was shortened by 8 bases and J by 6 bases, with 18 bases between the two germline ends.

The chain links TRBV6-6 to TRBJ2-7; the D is unclear. From germline, CDR1 is MNHNY and CDR2 SVGAGI (reference sequence). The CDR3 contains 13 residues. V shed 6 bases and J shed 0 bases, with 9 bases lying between them. The DNA of the CDR3 is TGTGCCAGCAGGCCGGGTCTCTCCTACGAGCAGTACTTC. Amino acid sequence: CASRPGLSYEQYF.

This clonotype was seen many times. V is TRBV20-1 and J is TRBJ1-6, with unresolved D. The CDR3 loop spans 15 amino acids. V was cut by 0 bases and J by 0 bases, with 6 bases left in between. Germline V gene lookup returns CDR1 DFQATT and CDR2 SNEGSKA (reference sequence). CDR3 DNA sequence: TGCAGTGCTAGAGAGTGGAGCTCCTATAATTCACCCCTCCACTTT. Translating it yields CSAREWSSYNSPLHF.

The chain uses TRBV7-8 and TRBJ2-3, with a possible D match to TRBD2 (6 bases). In germline, CDR1 is SGHVS, CDR2 FQNEAQ. V was pared by 5 bases and J by 1 base, with 13 bases between. The CDR3 loop spans 15 amino acids. Written as DNA, the CDR3 is TGTGCCAGCAGCCCGCGGGACGGACGCACAGATACGCAGTATTTT. Translating it yields CASSPRDGRTDTQYF.

This clonotype appeared many times. This chain connects TRBV20-1 to TRBJ1-1, with D possibly TRBD1 on 6 matching bases. The CDR3 has 14 residues. The germline V gene has CDR1 DFQATT and CDR2 SNEGSKA (reference sequence). The germline V and J ends were trimmed by 6 bases and 1 base, with 15 bases remaining between them. This CDR3 is CSAPPGQKNTEAFF. In DNA, the CDR3 is TGCAGTGCCCCACCGGGACAAAAGAACACTGAAGCTTTCTTT.

This clonotype was seen repeatedly, ten times or more. V and J are TRBV12-3 or TRBV12-4 and TRBJ2-2; 8 nucleotides agree with TRBD1. The CDR3 is 16 residues long. V lost 4 bases and J lost 4; bases outside the gene matches: 8. The CDR3 here is CASSSPGGEATGELFF. The CDR3 DNA follows: TGTGCCAGCAGTTCTCCAGGGGGCGAGGCCACCGGGGAGCTGTTTTTT.

The table lists this clonotype with many counts. The rearrangement links TRBV10-3 to TRBJ2-1, with D perhaps TRBD2 (5 bases). Looked up from germline, CDR1 is ENHRY and CDR2 is SYGVKD. V was trimmed by 5 bases and J by 7 bases, leaving 12 bases between them. The CDR3 has 13 amino acids. The CDR3 DNA is TGTGCCATCAGTTTCCGAGCGGAGAATGAGCAGTTCTTC. It codes for CAISFRAENEQFF.